Each of the 18 T cell receptor beta chains below was sequenced from the same sample in a study of blood T cells in healthy people across ages. Next came a second PCR, run for roughly 7 to 12 cycles, which used a sample-barcoded 5' primer along with a J-beta primer mix. TCRdb analysed the 5' RACE reads with MiXCR anew, one entry per CDR3 protein. The sample holds more than 900,000 distinct CDR3 sequences, 20% to 25% seen once. This same sample was also taken into another study, of T cells of mothers and their children.

Sequencing was carried out using blood. These TCRs come from a girl aged 2-10 years in good health.

This chain connects TRBV29-1 to TRBJ2-3, with D tentatively TRBD1 or TRBD2 (6 bases each). Germline V gives CDR1 SQVTM, CDR2 ANQGSEA. The CDR3 covers 15 residues. V shed 7 bases and J shed 4 bases, with 21 bases lying between them. The CDR3 DNA follows: TGCAGCGGTACCACGTGGGGGGCTGTGGCAGATACGCAGTATTTT. It translates to CSGTTWGAVADTQYF.

The rearrangement joins TRBV7-3 to TRBJ2-1, with 16 positions matching TRBD2. The CDR3 contains 19 residues. CDR1 is SGHTA and CDR2 is FQGTGA in the germline V gene. The V and J ends lost 5 bases and 4 bases, in that order; junction bases with no gene match: 11. DNA of the CDR3: TGTGCCAGCAGCCTTTTTGGGACTAGCGGGGGGGCGGCGTACAATGAGCAGTTCTTC. Its protein is CASSLFGTSGGAAYNEQFF.

This clonotype has only one observation. This chain joins TRBV4-1 and TRBJ1-6; D may be TRBD1 (5 bases). Germline lookup yields CDR1 MGHRA and CDR2 YSYEKL. The germline V and J ends were trimmed by 9 bases and 5 bases, with 14 bases remaining between them. This CDR3 contains 14 residues. DNA for the CDR3: TGCGCCAGTACCGGGACGGGCGATAATTCACCCCTCCACTTT. Encoded protein: CASTGTGDNSPLHF.

This clonotype occurred a few times. The chain employs TRBV29-1 and TRBJ2-7, with D perhaps TRBD2 (6 bases). The DNA end lines up better with TRBJ2-5; the J call may be wrong. The CDR3 length is 12 residues. Germline V lookup: CDR1 SQVTM, CDR2 ANQGSEA. The CDR3 loop reads CSVVEGAGTQYF. CDR3 nucleotides: TGCAGCGTTGTGGAGGGAGCGGGGACCCAGTACTTC.

This clonotype was picked up a small number of times. This chain connects TRBV7-8 to TRBJ2-6, with D uncertain. CDR1 is SGHVS, CDR2 FQNEAQ, per germline. The CDR3 runs to 15 residues. Trimming stripped 6 bases from V and 2 bases from J, with 11 bases between. The CDR3 DNA reads as TGTGCCAGCAGTCCGAAGGAAGCTGGGGCCAACGTCCTGACTTTC. Its protein product is CASSPKEAGANVLTF.

In the case of this clonotype: An end of the junction differs from the germline gene, which may be a read error. The gene calls are TRBV6-5 and TRBJ2-1, with D tentatively TRBD1 or TRBD2 (5 bases each). The CDR3 is 12 residues long. From germline, CDR1 is MNHEY and CDR2 SVGAGI. CDR3 nucleotides: TGTGCCGGCAGTTCGGGACACAATGAGCAGTTCTTC. This gives the protein CAGSSGHNEQFF.

In its sample, this clonotype was seen a few times. This chain joins TRBV15 and TRBJ1-2; D is unclear. In germline, CDR1 is LNHNV, CDR2 YYDKDF (reference sequence). V lost 1 base to trimming and J lost 8 bases, with 11 bases between them. This CDR3 has 13 residues. The CDR3 nucleotides are TGTGCCACCAGCAGAGTAAGGTTTGGGGGCTACACCTTC. It specifies CATSRVRFGGYTF.

This clonotype was picked up a small number of times. This chain connects TRBV4-3 to TRBJ1-1; D is uncertain. This CDR3 has 17 residues. Trimming took off 0 bases at V and 2 bases at J, with 16 bases between the two ends. Germline CDR1 reads LGHNA; CDR2 reads YSLEER. The CDR3 protein is CASSQELTTGPNTEAFF. The CDR3 nucleotides read TGCGCCAGCAGCCAAGAACTTACGACTGGACCCAACACTGAAGCTTTCTTT.

The chain links TRBV5-1 to TRBJ2-3, with 11 positions matching TRBD2. Looked up from germline, CDR1 is SGHRS and CDR2 is YFSETQ. V lost 5 bases, J lost 2 bases, and 7 bases stayed unmatched. CDR3 length equals 16 residues. The CDR3 region is CASSYKTSGTTDTQYF. In DNA, the CDR3 is TGCGCCAGCAGTTACAAGACTAGCGGGACCACAGATACGCAGTATTTT.

The gene calls are TRBV12-3 or TRBV12-4 and TRBJ1-4; D gene uncertain. CDR3 size: 13 residues. Trimming removed 5 bases at V and 4 bases at J, with 8 bases between. This CDR3 is CASSPAHNEKLFF. CDR3 DNA sequence: TGTGCCAGCAGTCCGGCTCATAATGAAAAACTGTTTTTT.

The rearrangement links TRBV4-2 to TRBJ1-4; TRBD1 is a possible D gene (6 bases). Germline-derived CDR1 and CDR2 are LGHNA and YNFKEQ. V was cut by 0 bases and J by 7 bases, with 15 bases left in between. The CDR3 is 16 amino acids. The CDR3 sequence is CASSQDFRGAGEKLFF. The CDR3, as DNA: TGTGCCAGCAGCCAAGATTTTCGGGGGGCCGGTGAAAAACTGTTTTTT.

Only a few counts were recorded for this clonotype. The CDR3 DNA follows: TGCAGCGTTGGTTACAGGGACTCAGCTTTCTTT. This sequence encodes CSVGYRDSAFF. The V gene is TRBV29-1, the J gene TRBJ1-1; D is perhaps TRBD1 (6 bases). Germline values: CDR1 SQVTM, CDR2 ANQGSEA. The CDR3 has 11 residues. V was cut by 4 bases and J by 10 bases, with 13 bases left in between.

This clonotype has only one observation. The rearrangement uses TRBV7-3 and TRBJ2-2; D not resolved. V was pared by 1 base and J by 1 base, with 7 bases between. CDR3 size: 15 residues. Germline lookup yields CDR1 SGHTA and CDR2 FQGTGA. This CDR3 reads CASSLKLGNTGELFF. CDR3 bases: TGTGCCAGCAGCTTAAAGCTGGGGAACACCGGGGAGCTGTTTTTT.

With regard to this clonotype: One end of the junction does not line up with germline, which may come from a read error. The J gene is TRBJ1-1, the V gene TRBV4-3; the match to TRBD1 covers 10 bases. The CDR3 runs 15 residues. The germline V gene has CDR1 LGHNA and CDR2 YSLEER. Here the CDR3 reads CASSSLGTGDTEALF. CDR3 in DNA: TGCGCCAGCAGCTCCTTGGGGACAGGGGACACTGAAGCTCTCTTT.

In this sample, this clonotype turned up a few times. The CDR3: CSVELEDREGYTF. Here the CDR3 DNA reads TGCAGCGTTGAGCTAGAGGACAGAGAGGGCTACACCTTC. The rearrangement links TRBV29-1 to TRBJ1-2; D is possibly TRBD1 (6 bases). CDR1 is SQVTM, CDR2 ANQGSEA, per germline. The CDR3 runs to 13 residues. V lost 3 bases, J lost 8 bases, and 16 bases lay in between.

This clonotype showed up just once. V is TRBV5-6 and J is TRBJ2-7, with 7 bases that match TRBD1. The DNA matches TRBJ2-1 better at its end, which makes the J call doubtful. This CDR3 spans 16 amino acids. Germline lookup yields CDR1 SGHDT and CDR2 YYEEEE. CDR3 region: CASSLFSPGQYNEQFF. CDR3 nucleotide sequence: TGTGCCAGCAGCTTGTTTTCCCCGGGACAGTACAATGAGCAGTTCTTC.

On this clonotype: The junction differs from germline at one of its ends, possibly a read error. The CDR3 nucleotides read TGTGCCAGCAGCTACACAGGGGGCATGAAGACCCGGTACTTC. The encoded protein is CASSYTGGMKTRYF. V usage is TRBV7-9 and J usage is TRBJ2-5, with TRBD1 matching over 9 bases. Germline loops: CDR1 SEHNR, CDR2 FQNEAQ (reference sequence). The CDR3 runs to 14 residues.

This clonotype was found a few times. The V call is TRBV7-8, the J call TRBJ2-3; 12 bases fit TRBD2. The CDR3 loop spans 15 amino acids. The ends lost 5 bases at V and 6 bases at J; junction bases unmatched: 6. Per germline, CDR1 SGHVS and CDR2 FQNEAQ. The CDR3 DNA is TGTGCCAGCAGCCCTAGCGGGAGGGCCTTTGATACGCAGTATTTT. Amino acid sequence: CASSPSGRAFDTQYF.